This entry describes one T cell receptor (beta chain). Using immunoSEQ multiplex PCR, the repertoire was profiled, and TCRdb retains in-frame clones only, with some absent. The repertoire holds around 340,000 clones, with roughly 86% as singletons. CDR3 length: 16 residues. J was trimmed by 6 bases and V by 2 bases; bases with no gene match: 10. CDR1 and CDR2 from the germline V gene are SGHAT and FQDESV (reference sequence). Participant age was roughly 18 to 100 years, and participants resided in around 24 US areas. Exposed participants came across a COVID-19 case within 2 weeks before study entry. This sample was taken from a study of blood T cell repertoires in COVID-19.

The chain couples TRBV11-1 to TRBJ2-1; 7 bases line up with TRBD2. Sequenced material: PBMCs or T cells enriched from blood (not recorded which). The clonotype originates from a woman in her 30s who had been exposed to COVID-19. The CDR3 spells CASSLFGAGYPNEQFF. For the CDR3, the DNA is TGTGCCAGCAGCTTATTTGGAGCGGGATACCCCAATGAGCAGTTCTTC.